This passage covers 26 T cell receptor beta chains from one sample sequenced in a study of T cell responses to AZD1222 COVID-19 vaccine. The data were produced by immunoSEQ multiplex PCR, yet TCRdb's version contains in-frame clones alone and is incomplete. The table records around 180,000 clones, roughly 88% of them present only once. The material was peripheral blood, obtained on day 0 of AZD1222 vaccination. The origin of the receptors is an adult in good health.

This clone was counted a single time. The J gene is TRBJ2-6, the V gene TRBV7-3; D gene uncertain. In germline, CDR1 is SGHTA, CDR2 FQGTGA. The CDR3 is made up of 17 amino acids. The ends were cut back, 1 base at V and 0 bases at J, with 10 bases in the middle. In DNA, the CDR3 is TGTGCCAGCAGCTTAATTCACGGCAACTCTGGGGCCAACGTCCTGACTTTC. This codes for CASSLIHGNSGANVLTF.

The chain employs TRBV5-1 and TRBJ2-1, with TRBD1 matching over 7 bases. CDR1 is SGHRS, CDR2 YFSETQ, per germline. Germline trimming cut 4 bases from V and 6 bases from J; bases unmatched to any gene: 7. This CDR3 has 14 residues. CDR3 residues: CASSPQGLVNEQFF. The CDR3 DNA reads TGCGCCAGCAGCCCACAGGGGTTGGTCAATGAGCAGTTCTTC.

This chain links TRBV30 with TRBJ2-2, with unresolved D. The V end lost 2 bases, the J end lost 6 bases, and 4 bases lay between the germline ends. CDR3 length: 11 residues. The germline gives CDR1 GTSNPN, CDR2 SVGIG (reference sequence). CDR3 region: CAWSNPGELFF. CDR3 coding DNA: TGTGCCTGGAGTAACCCCGGGGAGCTGTTTTTT.

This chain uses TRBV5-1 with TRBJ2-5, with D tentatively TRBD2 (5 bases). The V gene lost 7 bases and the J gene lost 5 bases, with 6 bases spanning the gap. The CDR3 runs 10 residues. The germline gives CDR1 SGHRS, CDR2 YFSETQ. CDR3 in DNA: TGCGCCAGCGGCGGGGAGACCCAGTACTTC. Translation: CASGGETQYF.

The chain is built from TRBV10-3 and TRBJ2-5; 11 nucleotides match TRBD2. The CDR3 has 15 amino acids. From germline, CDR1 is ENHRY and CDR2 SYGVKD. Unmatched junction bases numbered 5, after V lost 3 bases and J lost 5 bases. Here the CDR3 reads CAISDSGGAGETQYF. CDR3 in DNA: TGTGCCATCAGTGATAGCGGGGGGGCCGGGGAGACCCAGTACTTC.

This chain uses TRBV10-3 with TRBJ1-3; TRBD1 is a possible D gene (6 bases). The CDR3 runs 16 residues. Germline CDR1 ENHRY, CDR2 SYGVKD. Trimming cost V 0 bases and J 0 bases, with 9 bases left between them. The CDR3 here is CAISESMDSSGNTIYF. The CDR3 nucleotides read TGTGCCATCAGTGAGTCGATGGACAGCTCTGGAAACACCATATATTTT.

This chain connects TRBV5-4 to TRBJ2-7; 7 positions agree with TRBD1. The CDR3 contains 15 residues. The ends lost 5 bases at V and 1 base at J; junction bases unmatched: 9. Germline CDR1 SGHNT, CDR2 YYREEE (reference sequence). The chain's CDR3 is CASSTSRDSSYEQYF. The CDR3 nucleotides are TGTGCCAGCAGTACGTCCCGGGACAGTTCCTACGAGCAGTACTTC.

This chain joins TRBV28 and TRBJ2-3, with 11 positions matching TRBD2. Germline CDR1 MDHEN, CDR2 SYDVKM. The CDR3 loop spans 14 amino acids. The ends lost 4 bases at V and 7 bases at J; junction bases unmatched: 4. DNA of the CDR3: TGTGCCAGCAGTTATGGACTAGCGGGCAATACGCAGTATTTT. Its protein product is CASSYGLAGNTQYF. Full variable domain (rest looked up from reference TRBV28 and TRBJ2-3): DVKVTQSSRYLVKRTGEKVFLECVQDMDHENMFWYRQDPGLGLRLIYFSYDVKMKEKGDIPEGYSVSREKKERFSLILESASTNQTSMYLCASSYGLAGNTQYFGPGTRLTVL.

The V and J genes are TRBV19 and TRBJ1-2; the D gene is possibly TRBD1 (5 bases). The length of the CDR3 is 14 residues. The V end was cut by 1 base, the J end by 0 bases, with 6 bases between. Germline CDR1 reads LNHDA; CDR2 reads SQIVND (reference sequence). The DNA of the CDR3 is TGTGCCAGTAGTATAGCGACAGCTAACTATGGCTACACCTTC. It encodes CASSIATANYGYTF.

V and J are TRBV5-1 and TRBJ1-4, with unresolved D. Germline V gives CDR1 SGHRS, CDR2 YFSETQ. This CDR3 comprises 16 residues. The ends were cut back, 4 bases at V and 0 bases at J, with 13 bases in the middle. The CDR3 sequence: CASSGAVLSTNEKLFF. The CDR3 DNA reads TGCGCCAGCAGCGGCGCCGTTCTCTCAACTAATGAAAAACTGTTTTTT.

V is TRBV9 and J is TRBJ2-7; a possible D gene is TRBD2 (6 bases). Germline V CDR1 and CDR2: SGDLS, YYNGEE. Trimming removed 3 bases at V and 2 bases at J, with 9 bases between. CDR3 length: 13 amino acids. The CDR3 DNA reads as TGTGCCAGCAGCGCCGGGGGAGCCTACGAGCAGTACTTC. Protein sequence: CASSAGGAYEQYF. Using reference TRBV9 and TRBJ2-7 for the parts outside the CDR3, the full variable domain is DSGVTQTPKHLITATGQRVTLRCSPRSGDLSVYWYQQSLDQGLQFLIQYYNGEERAKGNILERFSAQQFPDLHSELNLSSLELGDSALYFCASSAGGAYEQYFGPGTRLTVT.

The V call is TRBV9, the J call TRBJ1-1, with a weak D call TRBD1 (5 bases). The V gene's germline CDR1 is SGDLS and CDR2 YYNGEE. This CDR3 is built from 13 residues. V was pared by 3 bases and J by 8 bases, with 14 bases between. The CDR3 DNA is TGTGCCAGCAGCGCCCCCGAAGGGGAAGAAGCTTTCTTT. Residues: CASSAPEGEEAFF. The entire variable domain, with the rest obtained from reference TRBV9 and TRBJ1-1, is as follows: DSGVTQTPKHLITATGQRVTLRCSPRSGDLSVYWYQQSLDQGLQFLIQYYNGEERAKGNILERFSAQQFPDLHSELNLSSLELGDSALYFCASSAPEGEEAFFGQGTRLTVV.

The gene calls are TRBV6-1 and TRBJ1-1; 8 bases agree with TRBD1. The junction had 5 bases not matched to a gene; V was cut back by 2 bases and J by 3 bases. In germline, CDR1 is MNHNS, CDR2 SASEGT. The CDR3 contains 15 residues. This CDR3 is CASSENRGRHTEAFF. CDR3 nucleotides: TGTGCCAGCAGTGAAAACAGGGGGAGGCACACTGAAGCTTTCTTT.

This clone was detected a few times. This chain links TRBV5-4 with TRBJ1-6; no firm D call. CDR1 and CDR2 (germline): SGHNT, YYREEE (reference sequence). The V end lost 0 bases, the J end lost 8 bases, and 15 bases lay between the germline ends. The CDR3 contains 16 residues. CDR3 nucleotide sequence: TGTGCCAGCAGCTTGGCCCCCTTTGGGGTTGATTCACCCCTCCACTTT. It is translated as CASSLAPFGVDSPLHF.

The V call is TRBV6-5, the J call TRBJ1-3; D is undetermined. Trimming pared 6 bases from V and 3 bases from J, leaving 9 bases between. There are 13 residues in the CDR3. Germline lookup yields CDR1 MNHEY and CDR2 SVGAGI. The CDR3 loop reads CASRRDGGNTIYF. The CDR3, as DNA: TGTGCCAGCAGACGAGACGGTGGAAACACCATATATTTT.

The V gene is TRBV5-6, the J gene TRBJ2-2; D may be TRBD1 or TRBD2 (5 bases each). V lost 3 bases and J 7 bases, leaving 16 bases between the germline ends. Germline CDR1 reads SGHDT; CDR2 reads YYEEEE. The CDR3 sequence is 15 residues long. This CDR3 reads CASSSVWGGGGELFF. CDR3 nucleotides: TGTGCCAGCAGCTCGGTATGGGGCGGAGGCGGGGAGCTGTTTTTT.

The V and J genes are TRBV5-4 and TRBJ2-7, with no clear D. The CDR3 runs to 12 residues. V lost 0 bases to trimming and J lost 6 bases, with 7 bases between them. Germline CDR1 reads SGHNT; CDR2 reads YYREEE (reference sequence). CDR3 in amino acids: CASSLGQIEQYF. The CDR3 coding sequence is TGTGCCAGCAGCTTGGGACAAATCGAGCAGTACTTC.

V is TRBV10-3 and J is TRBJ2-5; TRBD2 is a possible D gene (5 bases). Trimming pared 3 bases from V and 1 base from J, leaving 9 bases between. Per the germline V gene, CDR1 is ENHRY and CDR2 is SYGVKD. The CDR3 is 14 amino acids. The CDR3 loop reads CAISDVGVQETQYF. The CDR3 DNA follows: TGTGCCATCAGTGATGTGGGAGTCCAAGAGACCCAGTACTTC.

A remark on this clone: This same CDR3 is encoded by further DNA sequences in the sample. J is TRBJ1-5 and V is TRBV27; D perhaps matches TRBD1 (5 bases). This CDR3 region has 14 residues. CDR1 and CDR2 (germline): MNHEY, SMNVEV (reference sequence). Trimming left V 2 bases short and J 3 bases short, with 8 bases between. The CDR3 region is CASSLQGVNQPQHF. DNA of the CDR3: TGTGCCAGCAGTTTACAGGGCGTCAATCAGCCCCAGCATTTT.

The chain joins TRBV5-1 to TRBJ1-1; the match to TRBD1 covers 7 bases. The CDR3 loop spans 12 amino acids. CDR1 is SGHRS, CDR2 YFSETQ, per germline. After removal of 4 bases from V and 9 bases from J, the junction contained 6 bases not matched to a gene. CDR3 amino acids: CASSVLQGKAFF. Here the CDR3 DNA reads TGCGCCAGCAGCGTACTACAGGGGAAAGCTTTCTTT. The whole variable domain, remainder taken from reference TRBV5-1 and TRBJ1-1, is KAGVTQTPRYLIKTRGQQVTLSCSPISGHRSVSWYQQTPGQGLQFLFEYFSETQRNKGNFPGRFSGRQFSNSRSEMNVSTLELGDSALYLCASSVLQGKAFFGQGTRLTVV.

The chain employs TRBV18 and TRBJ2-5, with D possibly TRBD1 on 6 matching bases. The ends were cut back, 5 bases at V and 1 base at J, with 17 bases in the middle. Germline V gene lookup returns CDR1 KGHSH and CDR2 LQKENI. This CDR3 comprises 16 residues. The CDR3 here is CASSYNGQTVQETQYF. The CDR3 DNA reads TGTGCCAGCTCATACAATGGACAGACGGTCCAAGAGACCCAGTACTTC.

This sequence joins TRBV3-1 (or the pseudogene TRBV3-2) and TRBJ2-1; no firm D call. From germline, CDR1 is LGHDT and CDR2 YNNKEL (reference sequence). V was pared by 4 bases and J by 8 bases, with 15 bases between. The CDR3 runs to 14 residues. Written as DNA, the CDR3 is TGTGCCAGCAGCCCCTCCTCCCGGGCATATGAGCAGTTCTTC. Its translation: CASSPSSRAYEQFF.

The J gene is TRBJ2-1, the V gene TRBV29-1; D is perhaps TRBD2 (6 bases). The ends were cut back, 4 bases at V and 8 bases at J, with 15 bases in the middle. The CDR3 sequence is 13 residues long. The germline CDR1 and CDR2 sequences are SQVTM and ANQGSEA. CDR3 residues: CSVAGDLRDEQFF. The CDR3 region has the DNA TGCAGCGTTGCGGGGGACCTCAGGGATGAGCAGTTCTTC.

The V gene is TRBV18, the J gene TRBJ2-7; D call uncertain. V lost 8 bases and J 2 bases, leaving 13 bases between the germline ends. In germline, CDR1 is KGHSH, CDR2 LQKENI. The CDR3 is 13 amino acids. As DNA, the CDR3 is TGTGCCAGCGCCCTAGGCAGAACCTACGAGCAGTACTTC. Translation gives CASALGRTYEQYF.

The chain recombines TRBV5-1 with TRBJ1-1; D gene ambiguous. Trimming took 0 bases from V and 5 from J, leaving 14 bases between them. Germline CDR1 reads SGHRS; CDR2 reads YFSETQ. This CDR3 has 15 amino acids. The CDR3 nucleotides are TGCGCCAGCAGCTTGGGCCGCCTGGGTGTGACTGAAGCTTTCTTT. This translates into CASSLGRLGVTEAFF.

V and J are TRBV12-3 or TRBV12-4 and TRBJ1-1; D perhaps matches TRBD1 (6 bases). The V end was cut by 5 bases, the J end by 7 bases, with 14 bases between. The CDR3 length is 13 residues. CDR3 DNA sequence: TGTGCCAGCAGTCCCAAAGGACAGAGTGAAGCTTTCTTT. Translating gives CASSPKGQSEAFF.